The 21 T cell receptor beta chains below come from one sample, sequenced in a study of CD8+ T cells in alopecia areata (dated by TCRdb to the late 2010s). This sample's time point label indicates: around 4 weeks on oral tofacitinib. Explained via the paper, the treatment or condition label denotes: oral pan-JAK inhibitor, 5-10 mg twice daily. Library preparation used the immunoSEQ multiplex PCR assay. To provide template for TCR sequencing, every sample had RNA extracted and reverse transcribed into cDNA. Sourced from immuneACCESS, this table was stored by TCRdb with only in-frame sequences that have V and J called. A share of the clones is absent; for the studies checked, an unresolved V gene accounts for under half, and the remainder has no known explanation. The sample table shows about 210,000 clones, and less than 65% are seen once. Jointly, the top ten make up around 4.2% of the sample. The sample was CD4+ T cells sorted from blood, taken at week 4, from a patient treated with tofacitinib. These receptors all stem from a human donor with alopecia areata.

The V call is TRBV5-1, the J call TRBJ1-1, with D uncertain. The CDR3 has 11 residues. Germline CDR1 is SGHRS and CDR2 is YFSETQ. With 3 bases removed from V and 7 bases from J, the gap between germline ends came to 7 bases. The CDR3: CASSSALEAFF. The DNA of the CDR3 is TGCGCCAGCAGCTCCGCACTTGAAGCTTTCTTT. Variable domain in full (rest from reference TRBV5-1 and TRBJ1-1): KAGVTQTPRYLIKTRGQQVTLSCSPISGHRSVSWYQQTPGQGLQFLFEYFSETQRNKGNFPGRFSGRQFSNSRSEMNVSTLELGDSALYLCASSSALEAFFGQGTRLTVV.

This clone was detected once. In DNA form, the CDR3 reads TGTGCCAGCACCCCCTCCACAGGGAAAGATACGCAGTATTTT. Protein product: CASTPSTGKDTQYF. The chain combines TRBV2 with TRBJ2-3, with a weak D call TRBD1 (6 bases). This CDR3 region has 14 residues. Deletions cut 7 bases from V and 5 bases from J, with 16 bases between. The germline V gene encodes CDR1 SNHLY and CDR2 FYNNEI.

Of note for this clone: At one of its ends the junction is not consistent with the germline gene, which may arise from a read error. This rearrangement joins TRBV7-9 to TRBJ2-1; perhaps TRBD2 as D (6 bases). Germline assignment: CDR1 SEHNR and CDR2 FQNEAQ (reference sequence). This CDR3 is 15 amino acids long. The CDR3 here is CASSQLIGTLNEQFF. The CDR3 nucleotides read TGCGCCAGCAGCCAACTAATCGGGACTCTCAATGAGCAGTTCTTC. The full variable domain, rest sourced from reference TRBV7-9 and TRBJ2-1, is DTGVSQNPRHKITKRGQNVTFRCDPISEHNRLYWYRQTLGQGPEFLTYFQNEAQLEKSRLLSDRFSAERPKGSFSTLEIQRTEQGDSAMYLCASSQLIGTLNEQFFGPGTRLTVL.

V usage is TRBV30 and J usage is TRBJ2-1; D is unresolved. The germline V gene has CDR1 GTSNPN and CDR2 SVGIG (reference sequence). This CDR3 has 11 residues. Trimming removed 2 bases from V and 13 bases from J, with 12 bases in between. CDR3 residues: CAWSPRIGQFF. For the CDR3, the DNA is TGTGCCTGGAGTCCGAGAATCGGTCAGTTCTTC.

The chain has TRBV10-3 and TRBJ2-7; no reliable D call. Germline V lookup: CDR1 ENHRY, CDR2 SYGVKD. The CDR3 runs to 12 residues. Trimming cost V 0 bases and J 9 bases, with 9 bases left between them. CDR3 nucleotide sequence: TGTGCCATCAGTGAGTCGACTCGGACGCAGTACTTC. Its protein product is CAISESTRTQYF.

CDR3 in DNA: TGTGCCAGCAGGACGACACCTAACTATGGCTACACCTTC. Its translation: CASRTTPNYGYTF. The chain uses TRBV27 and TRBJ1-2; D uncertain. The germline V gene has CDR1 MNHEY and CDR2 SMNVEV (reference sequence). The V gene lost 6 bases and the J gene lost 0 bases, with 8 bases spanning the gap. The CDR3 runs to 13 residues.

This clone was seen just once. V gene TRBV10-3 combines with J gene TRBJ2-7, with TRBD2 identical over 12 bases. The CDR3 runs to 15 residues. Germline CDR1 reads ENHRY; CDR2 reads SYGVKD. The junction had 8 bases not matched to a gene; V was cut back by 6 bases and J by 5 bases. Here the CDR3 DNA reads TGTGCCATCAGCCTGACTAGCGGGGGAACCGACGAGCAGTACTTC. Translating gives CAISLTSGGTDEQYF.

The J gene is TRBJ1-2, the V gene TRBV27, with 10 bases lining up with TRBD1. The CDR3 runs to 15 residues. CDR1 and CDR2 (germline): MNHEY, SMNVEV (reference sequence). With 4 bases clipped from V and 8 bases from J, the junction kept 10 bases outside the gene matches. The CDR3 DNA reads TGTGCCAGCAGTTCCCGACCGGGACAGGGGTACGGCTACACCTTC. It is translated as CASSSRPGQGYGYTF.

The chain joins TRBV7-2 to TRBJ1-3; D gene unclear. Germline CDR1 is SGHTA and CDR2 is FQGNSA. CDR3 length: 16 amino acids. Deletions cut 6 bases from V and 0 bases from J, with 15 bases between. CDR3 nucleotide sequence: TGTGCCAGCAGTGGGAGAAGCACATACTCTGGAAACACCATATATTTT. Translation: CASSGRSTYSGNTIYF.

The genes are TRBV9 and TRBJ2-3; D remains unclear. The V gene's germline CDR1 is SGDLS and CDR2 YYNGEE. The CDR3 sequence is 15 residues long. Trimming took off 0 bases at V and 0 bases at J, with 8 bases between the two ends. CDR3 region: CASSVAEGSTDTQYF. The CDR3 region has the DNA TGTGCCAGCAGCGTAGCGGAAGGGAGCACAGATACGCAGTATTTT.

V gene TRBV5-1 combines with J gene TRBJ2-6, with 8 positions matching TRBD2. V was pared by 5 bases and J by 0 bases, with 4 bases of the junction left unmatched. The CDR3 has 16 residues. CDR1 and CDR2 (germline): SGHRS, YFSETQ. The CDR3 reads CASRLAGTSGANVLTF. CDR3 bases: TGCGCCAGCAGGCTAGCGGGTACCTCTGGGGCCAACGTCCTGACTTTC.

This sequence joins TRBV6-4 and TRBJ1-1; D uncertain. CDR3 length equals 13 residues. Germline CDR1 MRHNA, CDR2 SNTAGT. Between the trimmed V and J ends, which lost 0 bases and 4 bases, there was a span of 6 bases. The CDR3 region is CASSDSGFTEAFF. The CDR3 region has the DNA TGTGCCAGCAGTGACTCAGGGTTCACTGAAGCTTTCTTT.

The V gene is TRBV19, the J gene TRBJ2-5; 8 positions agree with TRBD2. The CDR3 length is 13 residues. The V and J ends lost 5 bases and 5 bases, in that order; junction bases with no gene match: 4. Germline V CDR1 and CDR2: LNHDA, SQIVND (reference sequence). CDR3 bases: TGTGCCAGTAGTGGGACTAGGGCGGAGACCCAGTACTTC. Its protein is CASSGTRAETQYF.

As regards this clone: At one boundary the junction diverges from the germline segment, which might be a read error. This chain links TRBV11-2 with TRBJ2-1; the match to TRBD2 covers 9 bases. The CDR3 is 15 residues long. Germline V gives CDR1 SGHAT, CDR2 FQNNGV. CDR3 in DNA: TGTGCCAGCAGCTTCACTAGCGGGTTTTACAATAAGCAGTTCTTC. This codes for CASSFTSGFYNKQFF.

The chain recombines TRBV7-2 with TRBJ2-5; weak D call: TRBD2 (5 bases). Between the trimmed V and J ends, which lost 2 bases and 3 bases, there was a span of 10 bases. This CDR3 comprises 14 residues. Germline loops: CDR1 SGHTA, CDR2 FQGNSA. The chain's CDR3 is CASSLNGLKETQYF. The CDR3 nucleotides are TGTGCCAGCAGCTTAAACGGACTGAAAGAGACCCAGTACTTC. Full variable domain (missing parts from reference TRBV7-2 and TRBJ2-5): GAGVSQSPSNKVTEKGKDVELRCDPISGHTALYWYRQSLGQGLEFLIYFQGNSAPDKSGLPSDRFSAERTGGSVSTLTIQRTQQEDSAVYLCASSLNGLKETQYFGPGTRLLVL.

The chain employs TRBV7-8 and TRBJ1-5; D is possibly TRBD1 (5 bases). Germline V CDR1 and CDR2: SGHVS, FQNEAQ. The CDR3 is 17 residues long. Deletions cut 3 bases from V and 4 bases from J, with 19 bases between. The CDR3 reads CASSFVSGGDGNQPQHF. In DNA form, the CDR3 reads TGTGCCAGCAGCTTCGTTAGTGGTGGGGACGGGAATCAGCCCCAGCATTTT.

This clone was seen a few times. This chain connects TRBV29-1 to TRBJ2-3; possibly TRBD1 for D (6 bases). The CDR3 extends over 14 amino acids. Germline CDR1 and CDR2: SQVTM and ANQGSEA. V lost 0 bases to trimming and J lost 4 bases, with 11 bases between them. The CDR3 protein is CSVEEPAGADTQYF. CDR3 in DNA: TGCAGCGTTGAAGAGCCGGCAGGGGCAGATACGCAGTATTTT.

The V gene is TRBV18, the J gene TRBJ2-1, with 11 bases fitting TRBD2. V lost 6 bases and J lost 2; bases outside the gene matches: 6. CDR1 is KGHSH and CDR2 is LQKENI in the germline V gene. The CDR3 consists of 16 residues. CDR3 protein: CASSLSGGGTYNEQFF. CDR3 coding DNA: TGTGCCAGCTCCCTTAGCGGGGGGGGTACCTACAATGAGCAGTTCTTC.

This clone was seen ten or more times. The chain has TRBV10-3 and TRBJ2-7; 9 bases align to TRBD1. CDR3 size: 13 residues. CDR1 ENHRY and CDR2 SYGVKD come from the germline V gene. The ends lost 5 bases at V and 7 bases at J; junction bases unmatched: 6. The CDR3 coding sequence is TGTGCCATCAGTCGGGACAGGGTCGGGGAGCAGTACTTC. Protein product: CAISRDRVGEQYF.

V usage is TRBV29-1 and J usage is TRBJ2-3; D is unclear. The CDR3 sequence is 11 residues long. The germline V and J ends were trimmed by 7 bases and 5 bases, with 10 bases remaining between them. Germline V gene sequence: CDR1 SQVTM, CDR2 ANQGSEA. CDR3 nucleotide sequence: TGCAGCGCCGGACCCCAAGATACGCAGTATTTT. It is translated as CSAGPQDTQYF.

The gene calls are TRBV7-9 and TRBJ1-5; D remains ambiguous. The CDR3 consists of 14 residues. Germline CDR1 reads SEHNR; CDR2 reads FQNEAQ (reference sequence). Deletions cut 2 bases from V and 0 bases from J, with 5 bases between. The CDR3: CASSLSISNQPQHF. For the CDR3, the DNA is TGTGCCAGCAGCTTAAGTATTAGCAATCAGCCCCAGCATTTT.